A selection of T cell receptor beta chains follows, all from one sample in a study of T cells in Graves' hyperthyroidism and ophthalmopathy. Via MiXCR, TCRdb re-called the multiplex PCR reads, giving one row per CDR3 protein. Of 20,000 or so distinct CDR3 sequences listed, 45% to 55% are singletons. Sequencing used blood. Receptors were obtained from a woman in her forties with Graves' hyperthyroidism that later progressed to Graves' ophthalmopathy. Both conserved end residues are part of each CDR3. The order of the fields is V gene, J gene, clone size, D gene, CDR3 protein, CDR3 DNA. D genes are given only for firm matches. For some rows the clone size is stated as once, few or many, or as a class when expanded; others skip it.

V gene: TRBV4-2; J gene: TRBJ2-7; clone size: -; D gene: TRBD2; CDR3 protein: CASSQDSGRAGEYEQYF; CDR3 DNA: TGTGCCAGCAGCCAAGATAGCGGGAGGGCCGGAGAGTACGAGCAGTACTTC
V gene: TRBV12-3/TRBV12-4; J gene: TRBJ1-5; clone size: many; D gene: -; CDR3 protein: CASRKGTGSNQPQHF; CDR3 DNA: TGTGCCAGCAGAAAAGGTACGGGGAGCAATCAGCCCCAGCATTTT
V gene: TRBV7-9; J gene: TRBJ2-7; clone size: few; D gene: TRBD2; CDR3 protein: CASSLMGEGLVEQYF; CDR3 DNA: TGTGCCAGCAGCTTAATGGGGGAGGGACTCGTCGAGCAGTACTTC
V gene: TRBV12-3/TRBV12-4; J gene: TRBJ1-1; clone size: -; D gene: TRBD1; CDR3 protein: CASSSNRGSGTEAFF; CDR3 DNA: TGTGCCAGCAGTTCGAACAGGGGTAGCGGCACTGAAGCTTTCTTT
V gene: TRBV10-2; J gene: TRBJ2-3; clone size: -; D gene: TRBD2; CDR3 protein: CASSRRLAVTDTQYF; CDR3 DNA: TGCGCCAGCAGTCGTAGACTAGCGGTCACAGATACGCAGTATTTT
V gene: TRBV9; J gene: TRBJ2-6; clone size: -; D gene: TRBD2; CDR3 protein: CASCTRRSSGSSGANVLTF; CDR3 DNA: TGCGCCAGCTGCACCCGTAGGAGTAGCGGGAGTTCTGGGGCCAACGTCCTGACTTTC
V gene: TRBV6-5; J gene: TRBJ1-6; clone size: -; D gene: -; CDR3 protein: CASSRGANNSPLHF; CDR3 DNA: TGTGCCAGCAGTAGGGGGGCTAATAATTCACCCCTCCACTTT
V gene: TRBV2; J gene: TRBJ1-3; clone size: -; D gene: -; CDR3 protein: CASSLRPRNSGNTIYF; CDR3 DNA: TGTGCCAGCAGCCTCCGACCGAGAAACTCTGGAAACACCATATATTTT
V gene: TRBV19; J gene: TRBJ1-2; clone size: few; D gene: -; CDR3 protein: CASSIFGVEYGYTF; CDR3 DNA: TGTGCCAGTAGTATATTCGGGGTGGAGTATGGCTACACCTTC
V gene: TRBV20-1; J gene: TRBJ1-6; clone size: few; D gene: -; CDR3 protein: CSATDLAMGAPLHF; CDR3 DNA: TGCAGTGCTACCGACCTTGCGATGGGGGCACCCCTCCACTTT
V gene: TRBV5-1; J gene: TRBJ2-5; clone size: once; D gene: TRBD2; CDR3 protein: CASSWGSGRETETQYF; CDR3 DNA: TGCGCCAGCAGCTGGGGTAGCGGGAGGGAGACGGAGACCCAGTACTTC
V gene: TRBV2; J gene: TRBJ2-7; clone size: few; D gene: TRBD1; CDR3 protein: CASTRQGTHEQYF; CDR3 DNA: TGTGCCAGCACAAGACAGGGTACGCACGAGCAGTACTTC
V gene: TRBV20-1; J gene: TRBJ2-7; clone size: -; D gene: TRBD2; CDR3 protein: CSARRASGSYEQYF; CDR3 DNA: TGCAGTGCTAGGAGGGCTAGCGGATCCTACGAGCAGTACTTC
V gene: TRBV4-2; J gene: TRBJ2-1; clone size: -; D gene: -; CDR3 protein: CASSQEPSGAAHNEQFF; CDR3 DNA: TGTGCCAGCAGCCAAGAACCCTCCGGGGCAGCTCACAATGAGCAGTTCTTC
V gene: TRBV20-1; J gene: TRBJ1-2; clone size: -; D gene: -; CDR3 protein: CSARDGGYTF; CDR3 DNA: TGCAGTGCTAGAGATGGTGGCTACACCTTC
V gene: TRBV6-5; J gene: TRBJ1-6; clone size: -; D gene: TRBD1; CDR3 protein: CASSYTGEGSPLHF; CDR3 DNA: TGTGCCAGCAGTTACACAGGGGAAGGTTCACCCCTCCACTTT
V gene: TRBV5-1; J gene: TRBJ2-1; clone size: -; D gene: TRBD2; CDR3 protein: CASSGGGLALDEQFF; CDR3 DNA: TGTGCCAGCAGCGGGGGGGGACTAGCCCTCGATGAGCAGTTCTTC
V gene: TRBV7-3; J gene: TRBJ2-1; clone size: -; D gene: -; CDR3 protein: CASSLTGDGEQFF; CDR3 DNA: TGTGCCAGCAGCTTAACTGGGGATGGTGAGCAGTTCTTC
V gene: TRBV10-3; J gene: TRBJ2-1; clone size: -; D gene: -; CDR3 protein: CAISESRGEYNEQFF; CDR3 DNA: TGTGCCATCAGTGAGTCAAGGGGAGAATACAATGAGCAGTTCTTC
V gene: TRBV28; J gene: TRBJ2-2; clone size: many; D gene: -; CDR3 protein: CASSSSRELFF; CDR3 DNA: TGTGCCAGCAGCTCCTCCAGGGAGCTGTTTTTT
V gene: TRBV7-3; J gene: TRBJ1-6; clone size: medium-sized; D gene: -; CDR3 protein: CASSLGANSPLHF; CDR3 DNA: TGTGCCAGCAGCTTAGGAGCGAATTCACCCCTCCACTTT
V gene: TRBV9; J gene: TRBJ2-5; clone size: -; D gene: TRBD2; CDR3 protein: CASSSGTSAETQYF; CDR3 DNA: TGTGCCAGCAGCTCGGGGACTAGCGCGGAGACCCAGTACTTC
V gene: TRBV7-9; J gene: TRBJ2-1; clone size: -; D gene: -; CDR3 protein: CASSSLGGGGGSYNEQFF; CDR3 DNA: TGTGCCAGCAGCTCCCTTGGTGGTGGAGGGGGCTCCTACAATGAGCAGTTCTTC
V gene: TRBV6-7; J gene: TRBJ2-6; clone size: many; D gene: -; CDR3 protein: CAREIPHSYNLSGANVLTF; CDR3 DNA: TGTGCCAGAGAAATACCCCACAGCTACAACCTCTCTGGGGCCAACGTCCTGACTTTC
V gene: TRBV10-3; J gene: TRBJ2-1; clone size: -; D gene: -; CDR3 protein: CAISAPGGFNEQFF; CDR3 DNA: TGTGCCATCAGTGCCCCCGGAGGGTTCAATGAGCAGTTCTTC
V gene: TRBV28; J gene: TRBJ2-7; clone size: many; D gene: TRBD1; CDR3 protein: CASSLPQGASSEQYF; CDR3 DNA: TGTGCCAGCAGTTTACCACAGGGGGCTAGCTCCGAGCAGTACTTC
V gene: TRBV7-9; J gene: TRBJ1-2; clone size: -; D gene: -; CDR3 protein: CASSPRDYTF; CDR3 DNA: TGTGCCAGCAGCCCGCGAGACTACACCTTC
V gene: TRBV28; J gene: TRBJ2-7; clone size: many; D gene: TRBD1; CDR3 protein: CASSRTGKYEQYF; CDR3 DNA: TGTGCCAGCAGTCGGACAGGGAAGTACGAGCAGTACTTC
V gene: TRBV28; J gene: TRBJ2-7; clone size: many; D gene: -; CDR3 protein: CASSLSTYEQYF; CDR3 DNA: TGTGCCAGCAGTTTATCGACCTACGAGCAGTACTTC
V gene: TRBV10-1; J gene: TRBJ1-6; clone size: few; D gene: -; CDR3 protein: CASKLGWRNNSPLHF; CDR3 DNA: TGCGCCAGCAAACTGGGGTGGAGGAATAATTCACCCCTCCACTTT
V gene: TRBV30; J gene: TRBJ2-6; clone size: -; D gene: TRBD1; CDR3 protein: CAWRGTGVLSGANVLTF; CDR3 DNA: TGTGCCTGGAGGGGGACAGGGGTGCTTTCTGGGGCCAACGTCCTGACTTTC
V gene: TRBV19; J gene: TRBJ1-5; clone size: -; D gene: -; CDR3 protein: CASSIPQSYSNQPQHF; CDR3 DNA: TGTGCCAGTAGTATACCACAGTCCTATAGCAATCAGCCCCAGCATTTT
V gene: TRBV2; J gene: TRBJ1-6; clone size: -; D gene: TRBD1; CDR3 protein: CASSNGPGQGDSPLHF; CDR3 DNA: TGTGCCAGCAGTAACGGGCCGGGACAGGGGGATTCACCCCTCCACTTT
V gene: TRBV7-3; J gene: TRBJ2-3; clone size: many; D gene: -; CDR3 protein: CASSLGVGGTDTQYF; CDR3 DNA: TGTGCCAGCAGCTTGGGGGTTGGGGGCACAGATACGCAGTATTTT
V gene: TRBV5-4; J gene: TRBJ2-1; clone size: -; D gene: TRBD2; CDR3 protein: CASSFETSGTYNEQFF; CDR3 DNA: TGTGCCAGCAGCTTCGAGACTAGCGGGACTTACAATGAGCAGTTCTTC
V gene: TRBV7-9; J gene: TRBJ2-7; clone size: -; D gene: -; CDR3 protein: CASSPPTPSYEQYF; CDR3 DNA: TGTGCCAGCAGCCCACCAACACCGTCCTACGAGCAGTACTTC
V gene: TRBV7-3; J gene: TRBJ1-4; clone size: medium-sized; D gene: -; CDR3 protein: CASKEPKGEKLFF; CDR3 DNA: TGTGCCAGTAAGGAACCCAAAGGAGAAAAACTGTTTTTT
V gene: TRBV11-1; J gene: TRBJ2-3; clone size: many; D gene: TRBD1; CDR3 protein: CASSLRPTGSSTDTQYF; CDR3 DNA: TGTGCCAGCAGCTTAAGGCCGACAGGGTCTAGCACAGATACGCAGTATTTT